These T cell receptor beta chains were read from a single sample in a study of preoperative IRX-2 immunotherapy in early breast cancer. Here immunoSEQ multiplex PCR was the method, and the copy in TCRdb shows in-frame clones only, minus some. The sample shows roughly 93,000 clones, 80% to 90% of them seen only once. The sequenced sample was tumor tissue, obtained after IRX-2 immunotherapy. The source is a human donor with breast cancer. The CDR3 runs from the conserved cysteine through the conserved F or W.

>TRBV7-7|TRBJ1-4
CASSSPRGGGEKLFF
>TRBV7-1|TRBJ2-7
CASSTLGGDEQYF
>TRBV7-7|TRBJ2-7
CASSPGLAGVSGQYF
>TRBV19|TRBJ1-1
CASRPSTGAVEAFF
>TRBV29-1|TRBJ2-2
CSARPSGTGELFF
>TRBV28|TRBJ2-2
CASSTQTGELFF
>TRBV6-8|TRBJ2-7
CAISALQDYEQYF
>TRBV5-1|TRBJ2-1
CASSTGTSGPAEQFF
>TRBV19|TRBJ1-1
CASNPGSVNTEAFF
>TRBV10-1|TRBJ2-2
CASSEGTSYNGELFF
>TRBV6-9|TRBJ2-1
CASSALGTGANEQFF
>TRBV18|TRBJ1-4
CASSPQEGLREKLFF
>TRBV25-1|TRBJ2-7
CASSEPGLAGGYEQYF
>TRBV5-1|TRBJ2-5
CASSLAERLYQETQYF
>TRBV6-8|TRBJ2-3
CASSRQGADTQYF
>TRBV5-1|TRBJ1-5
CASRSGTGANQPQHF
>TRBV19|TRBJ2-2
CASSRELAGGPGELFF
>TRBV6-8|TRBJ1-5
CAISQTGNSNQPQHF
>TRBV23-1|TRBJ2-7
CASSLHLQGEQYF
>TRBV28|TRBJ1-6
CASTPGFYNSPLHF
>TRBV5-1|TRBJ1-2
CASSLAPLGGWLYTF
>TRBV5-1|TRBJ1-5
CASSLSGDSQPQHF
>TRBV11-3|TRBJ1-1
CASSSMQGNTEAFF
>TRBV6-8|TRBJ1-1
CAISQTGLSGTEAFF
>TRBV9|TRBJ2-3
CATRGENTDTQYF
>TRBV28|TRBJ1-2
CASSARSDYGYTF
>TRBV11-3|TRBJ1-4
CASSSRPRRTQDEKLFF
>TRBV5-1|TRBJ2-2
CASRRSGGIYGELFF
>TRBV6-8|TRBJ1-1
CASSYSGEATEAFF
>TRBV19|TRBJ1-2
CASSIGWTGFNYGYTF
>TRBV28|TRBJ1-2
CASSLDPGTGDYGYTF
>TRBV5-1|TRBJ1-1
CASSLRQGKLTEAFF
>TRBV6-8|TRBJ2-1
CAIGLAGSYNEQFF
>TRBV19|TRBJ2-7
CASSPTEFYEQYF
>TRBV6-8|TRBJ1-5
CASRGSALADQPQHF
>TRBV18|TRBJ2-1
CASSREQTGQGNNEQFF
>TRBV6-1|TRBJ2-5
CASSEAPGKETQYF
>TRBV6-8|TRBJ1-5
CASTLSKGSSNQPQHF
>TRBV28|TRBJ2-3
CATSYQGSTDTQYF
>TRBV7-7|TRBJ1-2
CASSQVAAGMERKGYTF
>TRBV29-1|TRBJ2-1
CSVGSTGRYYNEQFF
>TRBV7-1|TRBJ1-2
CASSGVGNYGYTF
>TRBV11-3|TRBJ2-7
CASSPRGGGYEQYF
>TRBV5-1|TRBJ1-1
CASSLGTVKKNTEAFF
>TRBV6-8|TRBJ2-7
CASSYSNSGSSYEQYF
>TRBV19|TRBJ1-2
CASNRDRGDGYTF
>TRBV30|TRBJ2-3
CAWSFESTDTQYF
>TRBV15|TRBJ1-6
CATSRPGQNSPLHF
>TRBV6-8|TRBJ2-7
CASFGQGAYEQYF
>TRBV25-1|TRBJ1-6
CASSDGQGLNSPLHF
>TRBV29-1|TRBJ2-1
CSVDPLGQGAYNEQFF
>TRBV19|TRBJ2-1
CASSDTGTDNEQFF
>TRBV19|TRBJ1-5
CASTSDRRNQPQHF
>TRBV4-1|TRBJ2-7
CASSQDEGASDPYEQYF
>TRBV7-6|TRBJ1-3
CASSQGDFSGNTIYF